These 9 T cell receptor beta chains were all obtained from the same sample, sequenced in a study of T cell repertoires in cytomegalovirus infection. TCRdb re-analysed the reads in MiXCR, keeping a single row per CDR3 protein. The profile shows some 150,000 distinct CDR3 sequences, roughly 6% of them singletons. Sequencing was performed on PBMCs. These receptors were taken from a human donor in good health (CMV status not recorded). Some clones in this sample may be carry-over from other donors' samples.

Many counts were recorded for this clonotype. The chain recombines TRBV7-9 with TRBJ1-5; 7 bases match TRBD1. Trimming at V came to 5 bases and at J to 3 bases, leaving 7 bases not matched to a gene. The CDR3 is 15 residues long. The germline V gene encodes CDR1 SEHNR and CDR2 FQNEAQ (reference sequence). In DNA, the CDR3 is TGTGCCAGCAGCCCACAGGGGAGTTCCAATCAGCCCCAGCATTTT. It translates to CASSPQGSSNQPQHF.

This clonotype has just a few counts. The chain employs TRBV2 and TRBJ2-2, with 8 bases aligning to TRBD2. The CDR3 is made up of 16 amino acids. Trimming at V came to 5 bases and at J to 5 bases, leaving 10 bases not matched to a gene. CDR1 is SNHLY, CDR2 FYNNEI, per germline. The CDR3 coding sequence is TGTGCCAGCAGTCACAGGCCGGGGGGGCGAACCGGGGAGCTGTTTTTT. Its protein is CASSHRPGGRTGELFF.

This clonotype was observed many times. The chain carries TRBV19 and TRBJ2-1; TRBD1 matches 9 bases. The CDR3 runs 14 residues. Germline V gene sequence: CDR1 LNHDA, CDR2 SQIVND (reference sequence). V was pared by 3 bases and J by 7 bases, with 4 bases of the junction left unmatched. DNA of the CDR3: TGTGCCAGTAGTATCCGGACAGGGGTGAATGAGCAGTTCTTC. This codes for CASSIRTGVNEQFF.

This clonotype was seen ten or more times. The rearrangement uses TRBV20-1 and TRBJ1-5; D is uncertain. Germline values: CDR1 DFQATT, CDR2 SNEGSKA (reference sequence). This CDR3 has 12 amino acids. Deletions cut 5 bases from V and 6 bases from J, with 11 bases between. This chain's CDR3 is CSALTGSQPQHF. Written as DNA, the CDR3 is TGCAGTGCTCTGACCGGCAGTCAGCCCCAGCATTTT.

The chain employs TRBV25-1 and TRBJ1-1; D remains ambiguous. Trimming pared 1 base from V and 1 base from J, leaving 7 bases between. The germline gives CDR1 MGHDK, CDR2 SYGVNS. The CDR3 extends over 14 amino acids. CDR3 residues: CASSEWRANTEAFF. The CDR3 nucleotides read TGTGCCAGCAGTGAATGGAGAGCGAACACTGAAGCTTTCTTT.

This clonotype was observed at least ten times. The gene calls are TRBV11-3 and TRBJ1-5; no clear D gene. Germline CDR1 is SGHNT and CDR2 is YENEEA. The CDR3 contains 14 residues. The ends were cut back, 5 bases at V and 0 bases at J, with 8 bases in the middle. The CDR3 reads CASSPRSSNQPQHF. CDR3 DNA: TGTGCCAGCAGCCCTCGCAGTAGCAATCAGCCCCAGCATTTT. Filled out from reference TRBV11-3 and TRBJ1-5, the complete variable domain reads EAGVVQSPRYKIIEKKQPVAFWCNPISGHNTLYWYLQNLGQGPELLIRYENEEAVDDSQLPKDRFSAERLKGVDSTLKIQPAELGDSAVYLCASSPRSSNQPQHFGDGTRLSIL.

The DNA of the CDR3 is TGTGCCAGCAGCCCCGCGAGGTGGGACAGGGACACCTACGAGCAGTACTTC. It yields the protein CASSPARWDRDTYEQYF. The rearrangement joins TRBV11-2 to TRBJ2-7; 9 bases fit TRBD1. Germline CDR1 SGHAT, CDR2 FQNNGV. There are 17 residues in the CDR3. The V and J ends lost 5 bases and 2 bases, in that order; junction bases with no gene match: 13.

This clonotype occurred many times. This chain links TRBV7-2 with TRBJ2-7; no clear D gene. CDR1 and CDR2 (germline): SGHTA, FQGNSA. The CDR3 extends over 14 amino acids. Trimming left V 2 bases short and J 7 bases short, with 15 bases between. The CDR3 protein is CASSLKVSFGEQYF. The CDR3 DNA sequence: TGTGCCAGCAGCTTAAAGGTTTCTTTCGGGGAGCAGTACTTC.

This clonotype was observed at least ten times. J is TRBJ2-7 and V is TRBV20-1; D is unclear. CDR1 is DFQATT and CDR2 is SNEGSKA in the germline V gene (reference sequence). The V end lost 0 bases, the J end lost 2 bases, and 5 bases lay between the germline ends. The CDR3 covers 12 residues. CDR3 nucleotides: TGCAGTGCTAGAGAGCCCCCCTACGAGCAGTACTTC. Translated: CSAREPPYEQYF.